The clone carrying this T cell receptor (beta chain) was seen once. Its specificity is unknown. This CDR3 has 14 amino acids. The ends lost 0 bases at V and 4 bases at J; junction bases unmatched: 3. Germline V CDR1 and CDR2: SGHRS, YFSETQ. This entry is derived from a study of brain T cells in children with intractable seizures. Broader study findings: Viral specificity was inferred only from CDR3 similarity; HCMV serostatus was unknown.

Method: immunoSEQ multiplex PCR; TCRdb's copy keeps in-frame clones and lacks some. The table includes about 64,000 clones, about 96% detected once. Pre-surgery treatment included at least one anti-epileptic drug. V and J are TRBV5-1 and TRBJ1-1; 7 bases are a match to TRBD1. The sample here was peripheral blood, taken at surgery. This TCR was sampled from a boy under two years old with focal cortical dysplasia and intractable seizures. CDR3 DNA sequence: TGCGCCAGCAGCTTGGAACAGGGGTTCACTGAAGCTTTCTTT. Encoded protein: CASSLEQGFTEAFF.